One and the same sample provided the 30 T cell receptor beta chains below, sequenced in a study of response to subunit inactivated influenza vaccine. Each CDR3 protein gets one entry after TCRdb re-called the RT-PCR reads with MiXCR. The data show about 780,000 distinct CDR3 sequences, less than 20% seen once. The sequencing used PBMCs from blood, collected roughly 5 days after vaccination. The receptors were gathered from a man aged 50 to 60 who received an inactivated influenza vaccine.

J is TRBJ2-7 and V is TRBV29-1; the match to TRBD2 covers 12 bases. Germline CDR1 reads SQVTM; CDR2 reads ANQGSEA. The CDR3 sequence is 12 residues long. Trimming cost V 5 bases and J 7 bases; bases outside gene matches: 3. DNA for the CDR3: TGCAGCGTTTGCGGACTAGCGGGAGAGCAGTACTTC. Translation: CSVCGLAGEQYF.

J is TRBJ1-6 and V is TRBV27, with D tentatively TRBD1 (5 bases). This CDR3 is 16 amino acids long. V gave up 4 bases and J gave up 7 bases, with 17 bases separating them. The V gene's germline CDR1 is MNHEY and CDR2 SMNVEV (reference sequence). Written as DNA, the CDR3 is TGTGCCAGCAGTTGGAGTCCGGGACTCAGAAATTCACCCCTCCACTTT. It encodes CASSWSPGLRNSPLHF.

V and J are TRBV12-3 or TRBV12-4 and TRBJ1-5, with 8 bases matching TRBD1. CDR3 length: 13 amino acids. J was trimmed by 6 bases and V by 8 bases; bases with no gene match: 6. The CDR3 bases are TGTGCCAGCCGGCAGGGGGCAATTCAGCCCCAGCATTTT. This translates into CASRQGAIQPQHF.

This clonotype has a handful of counts. The rearrangement links TRBV5-1 to TRBJ1-1; D unclear. Germline V gene data show CDR1 as SGHRS and CDR2 as YFSETQ. This CDR3 is 16 amino acids long. V shed 0 bases and J shed 3 bases, with 15 bases lying between them. Here the CDR3 reads CASSLVRRGLYTEAFF. In DNA form, the CDR3 reads TGCGCCAGCAGCTTGGTAAGACGCGGGTTGTACACTGAAGCTTTCTTT.

The chain combines TRBV4-1 with TRBJ2-3; 7 bases agree with TRBD2. Germline V lookup: CDR1 MGHRA, CDR2 YSYEKL. The CDR3 spans 22 residues. Unmatched junction bases numbered 22, after V lost 0 bases and J lost 1 base. CDR3 loop: CASSQDLTLGGGRGFGTDTQYF. CDR3 sequence (DNA): TGCGCCAGCAGCCAAGATCTAACCCTGGGCGGCGGGAGAGGGTTCGGCACAGATACGCAGTATTTT.

The table lists this clonotype with a few counts. This sequence joins TRBV9 and TRBJ1-1, with D possibly being TRBD1 (5 bases). The CDR3 runs 14 residues. Germline V gene data show CDR1 as SGDLS and CDR2 as YYNGEE. The V and J ends lost 4 bases and 6 bases respectively, with 16 bases between them. Written as DNA, the CDR3 is TGTGCCAGCAGCCCCAGGGATAATGGGGCTGAAGCTTTCTTT. It is translated as CASSPRDNGAEAFF.

The V and J genes are TRBV5-1 and TRBJ2-5; D may be TRBD1 (6 bases). Germline values: CDR1 SGHRS, CDR2 YFSETQ. The V and J ends lost 4 bases and 2 bases respectively, with 18 bases between them. CDR3 length equals 16 residues. In DNA, the CDR3 is TGCGCCAGCAGCCCGGGACACCGACAATATCAAGAGACCCAGTACTTC. Its protein product is CASSPGHRQYQETQYF.

This clonotype turned up a few times. The chain has TRBV12-3 or TRBV12-4 and TRBJ2-7, with D perhaps matching TRBD1 (6 bases). This CDR3 has 17 residues. V was pared by 5 bases and J by 3 bases, with 23 bases between. In nucleotides, the CDR3 is TGTGCCAGCAGTCCTACTTACAGGGTAAATAGTATCTACGAGCAGTACTTC. This translates into CASSPTYRVNSIYEQYF.

In its sample, this clonotype was seen a few times. The gene calls are TRBV6-1 and TRBJ1-5, with 8 bases aligning to TRBD1. The V segment lost 10 bases and the J segment 3 bases; nucleotides outside the gene matches: 5. The germline gives CDR1 MNHNS, CDR2 SASEGT. CDR3 length equals 13 residues. CDR3 sequence (DNA): TGTGCCATCGGGACAGGCCCCAATCAGCCCCAGCATTTT. Protein sequence: CAIGTGPNQPQHF.

V usage is TRBV20-1 and J usage is TRBJ2-5; 14 bases fit TRBD2. Germline assignment: CDR1 DFQATT and CDR2 SNEGSKA (reference sequence). The CDR3 is 16 amino acids. The V gene end was trimmed by 3 bases and the J gene end by 1 base; junction bases not matched to a gene: 4. The CDR3: CSARTSGRVLQETQYF. The CDR3 DNA reads TGCAGTGCTAGGACTAGCGGGAGGGTACTCCAAGAGACCCAGTACTTC.

This clonotype was detected a few times. The rearrangement joins TRBV24-1 to TRBJ1-2; a possible D gene is TRBD1 (6 bases). Germline assignment: CDR1 KGHDR and CDR2 SFDVKD. This CDR3 spans 17 amino acids. V lost 2 bases and J lost 5, with 20 bases in between. The CDR3 here is CATSDSMGGAQEYGYTF. As DNA, the CDR3 is TGTGCCACCAGTGATTCCATGGGGGGGGCGCAGGAGTATGGCTACACCTTC.

This clonotype was recorded at least ten times. The chain combines TRBV6-2 or TRBV6-3 with TRBJ2-4; D call uncertain. The V gene lost 2 bases and the J gene lost 11 bases, with 7 bases spanning the gap. CDR1 MNHEY and CDR2 SVGEGT come from the germline V gene. This CDR3 comprises 11 residues. CDR3 region: CASSYATFQYF. CDR3 coding DNA: TGTGCCAGCAGTTACGCGACTTTTCAGTACTTC.

The chain combines TRBV7-9 with TRBJ1-1; no clear D. The V end lost 6 bases, the J end lost 11 bases, and 13 bases lay between the germline ends. Germline V gene sequence: CDR1 SEHNR, CDR2 FQNEAQ (reference sequence). The CDR3 covers 11 residues. CDR3 in DNA: TGTGCCAGCAGTGTTGCTCTGGGGGCTTTCTTT. This sequence encodes CASSVALGAFF. Combining the CDR3 with reference TRBV7-9 and TRBJ1-1 gives the whole variable domain DTGVSQNPRHKITKRGQNVTFRCDPISEHNRLYWYRQTLGQGPEFLTYFQNEAQLEKSRLLSDRFSAERPKGSFSTLEIQRTEQGDSAMYLCASSVALGAFFGQGTRLTVV.

The rearrangement links TRBV28 to TRBJ1-6; no clear D. From germline, CDR1 is MDHEN and CDR2 SYDVKM. V was trimmed by 3 bases and J by 0 bases, leaving 9 bases between them. The CDR3 spans 16 residues. The DNA of the CDR3 is TGTGCCAGCAGTTTCCCGTCGAGCTCCTATAATTCACCCCTCCACTTT. It specifies CASSFPSSSYNSPLHF. The variable domain in full, completed from reference TRBV28 and TRBJ1-6, reads DVKVTQSSRYLVKRTGEKVFLECVQDMDHENMFWYRQDPGLGLRLIYFSYDVKMKEKGDIPEGYSVSREKKERFSLILESASTNQTSMYLCASSFPSSSYNSPLHFGNGTRLTVT.

This clonotype turned up a few times. The chain couples TRBV5-1 to TRBJ2-3; D gene unclear. The germline V gene encodes CDR1 SGHRS and CDR2 YFSETQ. This CDR3 contains 11 residues. V was pared by 0 bases and J by 7 bases, with 3 bases between. The CDR3 DNA reads TGCGCCAGCAGCTTGGAGTATACGCAGTATTTT. This encodes CASSLEYTQYF.

The gene calls are TRBV30 and TRBJ2-5; the match to TRBD1 covers 7 bases. Germline V CDR1 and CDR2: GTSNPN, SVGIG (reference sequence). This CDR3 has 13 residues. Trimming took 3 bases from V and 4 from J; bases not matched to a gene: 5. The CDR3, as DNA: TGTGCCTGGAGCGGGGCAGGGGGAGAGACCCAGTACTTC. Protein sequence: CAWSGAGGETQYF.

V and J are TRBV7-9 and TRBJ2-1, with 8 bases identical to TRBD2. The CDR3 length is 14 residues. CDR1 is SEHNR and CDR2 is FQNEAQ in the germline V gene (reference sequence). The V segment lost 0 bases and the J segment 6 bases; nucleotides outside the gene matches: 1. In nucleotides, the CDR3 is TGTGCCAGCAGCTTAGCGACTAGCGTCAATGAGCAGTTCTTC. Protein: CASSLATSVNEQFF.

This clonotype has a single count. V usage is TRBV29-1 and J usage is TRBJ1-2; D may be TRBD1 (6 bases). V was shortened by 6 bases and J by 3 bases, with 17 bases between the two germline ends. This CDR3 comprises 14 residues. Germline CDR1 and CDR2: SQVTM and ANQGSEA. The CDR3 here is CSVIQGPDDYGYTF. CDR3 DNA: TGCAGCGTCATACAGGGCCCGGACGACTATGGCTACACCTTC.

The chain combines TRBV5-6 with TRBJ2-7, with 7 positions matching TRBD2. With V trimmed by 4 bases and J by 0 bases, 7 bases remained unmatched. CDR3 size: 15 residues. Germline V gene lookup returns CDR1 SGHDT and CDR2 YYEEEE. The CDR3 DNA sequence: TGTGCCAGCAGCAGGGAGGGCCGAAGCTCCTACGAGCAGTACTTC. This translates into CASSREGRSSYEQYF.

The rearrangement links TRBV5-1 to TRBJ1-1; the match to TRBD1 covers 7 bases. This CDR3 comprises 15 residues. The V and J ends lost 3 bases and 4 bases, in that order; junction bases with no gene match: 9. Germline V gene lookup returns CDR1 SGHRS and CDR2 YFSETQ. The CDR3 here is CASSSRQGRSTEAFF. The CDR3 DNA reads as TGCGCCAGCAGCTCCCGACAGGGTAGGTCCACTGAAGCTTTCTTT.

The chain employs TRBV7-8 and TRBJ2-7; 10 bases are shared with TRBD1. The germline V gene encodes CDR1 SGHVS and CDR2 FQNEAQ. This CDR3 spans 16 amino acids. The junction had 10 bases not matched to a gene; V was cut back by 2 bases and J by 6 bases. In nucleotides, the CDR3 is TGTGCCAGCAGCTTATACCGGGACAGGGGTTCGAGCGAGCAGTACTTC. As protein: CASSLYRDRGSSEQYF. The full variable domain, rest sourced from reference TRBV7-8 and TRBJ2-7, is GAGVSQSPRYKVAKRGQDVALRCDPISGHVSLFWYQQALGQGPEFLTYFQNEAQLDKSGLPSDRFFAERPEGSVSTLKIQRTQQEDSAVYLCASSLYRDRGSSEQYFGPGTRLTVT.

This chain links TRBV10-3 with TRBJ2-7, with 8 positions matching TRBD2. In germline, CDR1 is ENHRY, CDR2 SYGVKD. Trimming at V came to 10 bases and at J to 1 base, leaving 9 bases not matched to a gene. CDR3 length: 14 residues. This CDR3 reads CASNRGLESYEQYF. In DNA form, the CDR3 reads TGTGCCAGTAACCGGGGACTAGAGTCCTACGAGCAGTACTTC.

This chain uses TRBV7-9 with TRBJ1-3; 9 nucleotides align to TRBD1. Germline values: CDR1 SEHNR, CDR2 FQNEAQ (reference sequence). The junction had 3 bases not matched to a gene; V was cut back by 5 bases and J by 1 base. The CDR3 runs to 15 residues. CDR3 residues: CASSIGTGSGNTIYF. The DNA of the CDR3 is TGTGCCAGCAGCATCGGGACAGGGTCTGGAAACACCATATATTTT.

The chain has TRBV10-3 and TRBJ2-2; D unresolved. In germline, CDR1 is ENHRY, CDR2 SYGVKD. Trimming pared 3 bases from V and 4 bases from J, leaving 9 bases between. The CDR3 consists of 14 residues. CDR3: CAISDPGFTGELFF. CDR3 nucleotide sequence: TGTGCCATCAGTGATCCAGGATTCACCGGGGAGCTGTTTTTT.

In this sample, this clonotype turned up a few times. The chain joins TRBV20-1 to TRBJ2-3; TRBD2 agrees at 11 bases. The CDR3 has 16 amino acids. Germline V gives CDR1 DFQATT, CDR2 SNEGSKA (reference sequence). V lost 6 bases and J lost 6; bases outside the gene matches: 14. The CDR3 is CSASTSGGGLSDTQYF. The CDR3 DNA reads as TGCAGTGCGAGCACTAGCGGGGGTGGACTCTCGGATACGCAGTATTTT.

This clonotype occurred a few times. The gene calls are TRBV12-3 or TRBV12-4 and TRBJ2-5, with D possibly being TRBD1 or TRBD2 (5 bases each). The V gene lost 2 bases and the J gene lost 3 bases, with 13 bases spanning the gap. This CDR3 spans 15 amino acids. The CDR3 nucleotides are TGTGCCAGCAGTTTATCGGGACGTGGAGAAGAGACCCAGTACTTC. Translation gives CASSLSGRGEETQYF.

This clonotype was found many times. The chain employs TRBV7-2 and TRBJ1-3; the D is unclear. The CDR3 runs 15 residues. Germline V gene sequence: CDR1 SGHTA, CDR2 FQGNSA. V shed 0 bases and J shed 2 bases, with 8 bases lying between them. The CDR3 nucleotides read TGTGCCAGCAGCTTAGCGTCGGCAGCTGGAAACACCATATATTTT. Amino acids: CASSLASAAGNTIYF.

The chain recombines TRBV11-2 with TRBJ2-3, with TRBD2 matching over 9 bases. V lost 1 base, J lost 4 bases, and 6 bases stayed unmatched. In germline, CDR1 is SGHAT, CDR2 FQNNGV. The CDR3 is 16 residues long. The CDR3 sequence: CASSLGASGVSDTQYF. In DNA form, the CDR3 reads TGTGCCAGCAGCTTAGGGGCTAGCGGGGTTTCAGATACGCAGTATTTT. Full variable domain (rest looked up from reference TRBV11-2 and TRBJ2-3): EAGVAQSPRYKIIEKRQSVAFWCNPISGHATLYWYQQILGQGPKLLIQFQNNGVVDDSQLPKDRFSAERLKGVDSTLKIQPAKLEDSAVYLCASSLGASGVSDTQYFGPGTRLTVL.

The rearrangement uses TRBV7-6 and TRBJ2-7, with 9 nucleotides matching TRBD2. The trim removed 5 bases at V and 3 bases at J, leaving 11 bases unmatched. The CDR3 has 16 residues. From germline, CDR1 is SGHVS and CDR2 FNYEAQ. CDR3 nucleotides: TGTGCCAGCAGCCCCATTAGCGGGAGTGAAATCTACGAGCAGTACTTC. This sequence encodes CASSPISGSEIYEQYF. The whole variable domain, filled in from reference TRBV7-6 and TRBJ2-7, reads GAGVSQSPRYKVTKRGQDVALRCDPISGHVSLYWYRQALGQGPEFLTYFNYEAQQDKSGLPNDRFSAERPEGSISTLTIQRTEQRDSAMYRCASSPISGSEIYEQYFGPGTRLTVT.

This rearrangement joins TRBV24-1 to TRBJ2-2, with D uncertain. Germline V lookup: CDR1 KGHDR, CDR2 SFDVKD. The CDR3 runs to 14 residues. V shed 9 bases and J shed 2 bases, with 12 bases lying between them. CDR3 nucleotide sequence: TGTGCCACCCAAGCGCCCGGAAACACCGGGGAGCTGTTTTTT. It codes for CATQAPGNTGELFF.